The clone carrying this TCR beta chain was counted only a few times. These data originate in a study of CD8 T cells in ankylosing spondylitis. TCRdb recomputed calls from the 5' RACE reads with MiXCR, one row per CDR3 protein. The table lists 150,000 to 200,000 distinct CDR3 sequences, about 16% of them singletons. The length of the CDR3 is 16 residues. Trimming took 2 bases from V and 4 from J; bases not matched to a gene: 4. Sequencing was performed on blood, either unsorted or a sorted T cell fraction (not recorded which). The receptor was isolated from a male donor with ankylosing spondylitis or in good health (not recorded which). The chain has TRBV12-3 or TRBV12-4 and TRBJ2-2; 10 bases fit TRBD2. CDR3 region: CASSLISGGSTGELFF. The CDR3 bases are TGTGCCAGCAGTTTAATTAGCGGGGGGAGCACCGGGGAGCTGTTTTTT.